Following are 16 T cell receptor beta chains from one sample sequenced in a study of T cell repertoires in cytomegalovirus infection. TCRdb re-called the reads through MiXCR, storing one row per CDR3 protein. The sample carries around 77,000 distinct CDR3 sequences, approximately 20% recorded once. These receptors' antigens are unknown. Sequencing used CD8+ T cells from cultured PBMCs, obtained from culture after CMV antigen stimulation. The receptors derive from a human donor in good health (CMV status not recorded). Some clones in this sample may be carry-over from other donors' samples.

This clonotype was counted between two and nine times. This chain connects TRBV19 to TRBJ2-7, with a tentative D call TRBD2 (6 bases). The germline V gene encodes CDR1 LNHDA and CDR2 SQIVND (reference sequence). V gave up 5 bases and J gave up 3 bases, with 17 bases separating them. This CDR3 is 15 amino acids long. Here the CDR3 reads CASSPPLGEVYEQYF. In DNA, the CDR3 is TGTGCCAGTAGTCCCCCCTTGGGGGAGGTCTACGAGCAGTACTTC.

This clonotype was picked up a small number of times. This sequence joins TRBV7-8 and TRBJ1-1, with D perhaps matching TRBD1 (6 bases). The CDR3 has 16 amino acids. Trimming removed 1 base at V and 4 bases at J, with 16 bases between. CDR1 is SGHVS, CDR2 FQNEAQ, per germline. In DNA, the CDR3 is TGTGCCAGCAGCTTAGGTGGCCCAGGGGTAGTCACTGAAGCTTTCTTT. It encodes CASSLGGPGVVTEAFF.

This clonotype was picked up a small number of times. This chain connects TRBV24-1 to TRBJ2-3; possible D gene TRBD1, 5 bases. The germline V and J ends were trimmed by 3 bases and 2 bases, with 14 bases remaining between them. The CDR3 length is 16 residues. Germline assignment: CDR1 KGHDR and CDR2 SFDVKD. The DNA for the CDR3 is TGTGCCACCAGTGATCCAATAGACAGTTCCACAGATACGCAGTATTTT. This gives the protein CATSDPIDSSTDTQYF.

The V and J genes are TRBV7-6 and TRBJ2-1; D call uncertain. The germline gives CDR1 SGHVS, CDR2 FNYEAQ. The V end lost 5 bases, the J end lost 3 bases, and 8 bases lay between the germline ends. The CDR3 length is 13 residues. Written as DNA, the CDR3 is TGTGCCAGCAGCCCTCAGGACTACAATGAGCAGTTCTTC. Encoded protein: CASSPQDYNEQFF.

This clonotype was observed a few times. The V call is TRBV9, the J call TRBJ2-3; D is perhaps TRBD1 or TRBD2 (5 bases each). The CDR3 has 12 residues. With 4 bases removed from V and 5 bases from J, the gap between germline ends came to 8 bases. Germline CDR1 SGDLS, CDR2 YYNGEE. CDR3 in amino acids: CASSHGGDTQYF. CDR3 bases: TGTGCCAGCAGCCATGGGGGAGATACGCAGTATTTT.

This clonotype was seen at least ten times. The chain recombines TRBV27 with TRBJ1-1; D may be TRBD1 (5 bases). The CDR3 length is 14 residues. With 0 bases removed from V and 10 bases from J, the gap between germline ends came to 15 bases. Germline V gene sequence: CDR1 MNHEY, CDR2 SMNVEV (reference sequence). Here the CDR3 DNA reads TGTGCCAGCAGTTTATCGGTAGACAGAGTCGGAGCTTTCTTT. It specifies CASSLSVDRVGAFF.

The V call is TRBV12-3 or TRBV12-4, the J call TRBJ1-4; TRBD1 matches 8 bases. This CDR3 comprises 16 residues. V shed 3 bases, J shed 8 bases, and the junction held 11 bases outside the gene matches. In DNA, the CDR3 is TGTGCCAGCAGTTTGAGGACAGGGTCAGATTGGGAAAAACTGTTTTTT. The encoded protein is CASSLRTGSDWEKLFF.

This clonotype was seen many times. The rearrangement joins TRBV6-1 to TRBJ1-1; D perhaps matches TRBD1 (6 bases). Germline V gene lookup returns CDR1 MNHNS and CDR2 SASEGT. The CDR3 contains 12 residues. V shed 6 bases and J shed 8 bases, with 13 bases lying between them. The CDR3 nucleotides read TGTGCCAGCAGGGATCCCGGGACAGAAGCTTTCTTT. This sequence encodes CASRDPGTEAFF.

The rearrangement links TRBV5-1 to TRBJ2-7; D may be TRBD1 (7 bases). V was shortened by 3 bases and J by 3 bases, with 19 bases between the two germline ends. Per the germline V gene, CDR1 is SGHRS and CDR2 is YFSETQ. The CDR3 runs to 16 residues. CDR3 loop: CASSSRSPGGHYEQYF. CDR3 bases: TGCGCCAGCAGCTCGCGTTCCCCAGGGGGGCACTACGAGCAGTACTTC.

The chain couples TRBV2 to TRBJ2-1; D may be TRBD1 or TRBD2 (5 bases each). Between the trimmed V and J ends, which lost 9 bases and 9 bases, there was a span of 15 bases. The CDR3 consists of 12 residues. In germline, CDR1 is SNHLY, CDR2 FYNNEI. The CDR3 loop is CARGTTQAEQFF. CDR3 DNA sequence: TGTGCCAGGGGGACCACGCAGGCTGAGCAGTTCTTC.

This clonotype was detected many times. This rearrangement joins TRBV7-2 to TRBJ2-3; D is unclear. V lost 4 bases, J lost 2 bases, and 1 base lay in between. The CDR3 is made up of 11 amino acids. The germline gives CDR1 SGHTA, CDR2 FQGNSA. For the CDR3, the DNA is TGTGCCAGCAGCTACACAGATACGCAGTATTTT. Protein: CASSYTDTQYF.

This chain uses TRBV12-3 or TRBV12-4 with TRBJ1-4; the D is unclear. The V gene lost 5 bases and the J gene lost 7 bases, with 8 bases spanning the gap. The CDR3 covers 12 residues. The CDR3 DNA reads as TGTGCCAGCAGTCCGGCAGGTGAAAAACTGTTTTTT. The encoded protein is CASSPAGEKLFF.

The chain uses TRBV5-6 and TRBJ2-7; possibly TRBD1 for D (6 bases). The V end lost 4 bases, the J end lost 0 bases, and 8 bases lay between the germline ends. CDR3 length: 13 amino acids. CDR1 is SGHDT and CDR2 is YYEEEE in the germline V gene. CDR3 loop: CASSHRDSYEQYF. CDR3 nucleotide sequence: TGTGCCAGCAGCCACAGGGACTCCTACGAGCAGTACTTC.

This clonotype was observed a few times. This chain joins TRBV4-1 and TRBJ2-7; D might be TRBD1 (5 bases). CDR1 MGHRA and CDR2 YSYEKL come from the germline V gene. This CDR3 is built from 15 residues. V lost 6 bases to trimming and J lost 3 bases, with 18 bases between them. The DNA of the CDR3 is TGCGCCAGCAGTCCTTCGCCGACCGGACACTACGAGCAGTACTTC. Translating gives CASSPSPTGHYEQYF.

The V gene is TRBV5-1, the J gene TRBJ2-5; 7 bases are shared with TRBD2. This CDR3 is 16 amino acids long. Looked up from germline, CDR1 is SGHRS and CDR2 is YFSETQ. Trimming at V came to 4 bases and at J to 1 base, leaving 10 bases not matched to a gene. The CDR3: CASSPSGADSQETQYF. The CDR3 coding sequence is TGCGCCAGCAGCCCGAGCGGGGCCGACAGCCAAGAGACCCAGTACTTC.

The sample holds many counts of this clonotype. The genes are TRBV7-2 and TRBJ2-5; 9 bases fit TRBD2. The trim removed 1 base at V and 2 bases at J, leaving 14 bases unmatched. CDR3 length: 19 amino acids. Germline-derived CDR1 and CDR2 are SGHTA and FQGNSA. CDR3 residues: CASSLVGTSIGLNQETQYF. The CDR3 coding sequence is TGTGCCAGCAGCTTAGTCGGGACTAGCATAGGGCTCAATCAAGAGACCCAGTACTTC.